Below are 31 T cell receptor beta chains sequenced from a single sample in a study of Graves' ophthalmopathy and Graves' hyperthyroidism. Transcripts of RNA were the source for amplifying TCR beta CDR3 regions. Second-round multiplex PCR followed a first-round RT-PCR using HTBI primers. TCRdb re-analysed the multiplex PCR reads in MiXCR, keeping a single row per CDR3 protein. In the table there are approximately 700,000 distinct CDR3 sequences, 40% of which are singletons. Sequenced: peripheral blood. The receptors stem from an adult man with Graves' ophthalmopathy.

This clonotype was observed a few times. The CDR3 region is CASSVDGGGGNTIYF. CDR3 DNA: TGTGCCAGCAGCGTAGATGGGGGCGGCGGAAACACCATATATTTT. The chain couples TRBV9 to TRBJ1-3; TRBD1 is a possible D gene (6 bases). Germline V gene sequence: CDR1 SGDLS, CDR2 YYNGEE. The V end was cut by 0 bases, the J end by 4 bases, with 11 bases between. CDR3 length equals 15 residues.

The table lists this clonotype with many counts. The V and J genes are TRBV25-1 and TRBJ2-2; D remains unclear. CDR1 is MGHDK and CDR2 is SYGVNS in the germline V gene. Trimming removed 6 bases at V and 6 bases at J, with 14 bases between. This CDR3 has 14 amino acids. The CDR3 loop reads CASSLHGSSGELFF. The CDR3 DNA sequence: TGTGCCAGCAGCTTGCATGGGTCGTCCGGGGAGCTGTTTTTT.

In this sample, this clonotype turned up many times. The chain carries TRBV6-5 and TRBJ1-6; D may be TRBD1 (6 bases). Germline V gene lookup returns CDR1 MNHEY and CDR2 SVGAGI. V was cut by 6 bases and J by 10 bases, with 25 bases left in between. The CDR3 spans 17 residues. The CDR3 protein is CASRSAGTLGWDSPLHF. CDR3 DNA sequence: TGTGCCAGCAGAAGCGCCGGGACATTAGGGTGGGACTCACCCCTCCACTTT.

In its sample, this clonotype was seen many times. The chain links TRBV2 to TRBJ1-4; D gene unclear. This CDR3 region has 14 residues. V lost 7 bases to trimming and J lost 0 bases, with 9 bases between them. Germline CDR1 is SNHLY and CDR2 is FYNNEI. CDR3 region: CASKADATNEKLFF. CDR3 nucleotides: TGTGCCAGCAAAGCTGACGCAACTAATGAAAAACTGTTTTTT.

This clonotype was observed a few times. The V gene is TRBV11-3, the J gene TRBJ2-2; the match to TRBD2 covers 9 bases. The CDR3 extends over 17 amino acids. Germline V gives CDR1 SGHNT, CDR2 YENEEA. The V and J ends lost 4 bases and 3 bases, in that order; junction bases with no gene match: 9. The CDR3 bases are TGTGCCAGCAGCTCCCACCAGGTAGCGGGAGACACCGGGGAGCTGTTTTTT. This sequence encodes CASSSHQVAGDTGELFF.

This clonotype came up many times. The chain combines TRBV11-2 with TRBJ2-7; D might be TRBD1 or TRBD2, each matching 6 bases. The germline V gene encodes CDR1 SGHAT and CDR2 FQNNGV. CDR3 length: 15 residues. V lost 5 bases and J lost 2, with 16 bases in between. CDR3 region: CASSPGGHNPYEQYF. As DNA, the CDR3 is TGTGCCAGCAGCCCCGGGGGCCACAACCCCTACGAGCAGTACTTC.

For this clonotype: The junction departs from germline at one end; a sequencing error may be responsible. This rearrangement joins TRBV25-1 to TRBJ1-2; D is unresolved. The CDR3 is 13 amino acids. From germline, CDR1 is MGHDK and CDR2 SYGVNS. CDR3 coding DNA: TGTGCCAGCAGTGATACAGCGAACTATAGCTACACCTTC. It yields the protein CASSDTANYSYTF.

The chain links TRBV6-5 to TRBJ1-4; possible D gene TRBD1, 5 bases. The V and J ends lost 5 bases and 8 bases respectively, with 12 bases between them. This CDR3 is built from 13 residues. CDR1 and CDR2 from the germline V gene are MNHEY and SVGAGI. The CDR3 nucleotides read TGTGCCAGCAGTCCGGTTCAGGGAGAAAAACTGTTTTTT. This translates into CASSPVQGEKLFF.

This clonotype turned up a few times. The genes are TRBV9 and TRBJ1-1; maybe TRBD1 (5 bases). The V end lost 4 bases, the J end lost 3 bases, and 13 bases lay between the germline ends. CDR3 length equals 14 residues. The V gene's germline CDR1 is SGDLS and CDR2 YYNGEE. The CDR3 nucleotides read TGTGCCAGCAGCCCTCGTGGGGGGGACACTGAAGCTTTCTTT. Protein product: CASSPRGGDTEAFF.

This chain joins TRBV10-3 and TRBJ1-1, with D possibly TRBD1 on 6 matching bases. The germline V and J ends were trimmed by 10 bases and 3 bases, with 18 bases remaining between them. Germline V gene lookup returns CDR1 ENHRY and CDR2 SYGVKD. The CDR3 contains 14 residues. CDR3 loop: CASSTREGDTEAFF. Here the CDR3 DNA reads TGTGCCAGCAGCACCCGCGAGGGGGACACTGAAGCTTTCTTT.

The chain uses TRBV6-5 and TRBJ2-2, with 7 bases matching TRBD1. The germline gives CDR1 MNHEY, CDR2 SVGAGI. This CDR3 contains 18 residues. The V and J ends lost 0 bases and 6 bases, in that order; junction bases with no gene match: 13. In DNA, the CDR3 is TGTGCCAGCAGTTACTCGATGGAACAGGGGCAGTTTCCCGGGGAGCTGTTTTTT. Translating gives CASSYSMEQGQFPGELFF.

This chain links TRBV19 with TRBJ1-2; D is uncertain. The CDR3 is 13 residues long. The germline gives CDR1 LNHDA, CDR2 SQIVND (reference sequence). Trimming left V 0 bases short and J 4 bases short, with 6 bases between. Written as DNA, the CDR3 is TGTGCCAGTAGTATAGAATCCGGCTATGGCTACACCTTC. Translation: CASSIESGYGYTF.

Only a few counts were recorded for this clonotype. The chain is built from TRBV20-1 and TRBJ1-2, with 8 bases matching TRBD1. The CDR3 has 18 residues. Germline V gene lookup returns CDR1 DFQATT and CDR2 SNEGSKA (reference sequence). J lost 0 bases, V lost 6 bases, and 18 bases had no gene match. Written as DNA, the CDR3 is TGCAGTGCCCCACGGACCTCGTGGACAGGGATCACTAACTATGGCTACACCTTC. Translating gives CSAPRTSWTGITNYGYTF.

V and J are TRBV19 and TRBJ1-2; 9 bases are a match to TRBD1. CDR3 size: 15 residues. Germline trimming cut 5 bases from V and 2 bases from J; bases unmatched to any gene: 6. Germline values: CDR1 LNHDA, CDR2 SQIVND (reference sequence). The CDR3 DNA is TGTGCCAGTAGTGCCGCCGGGACAGGGAACTATGGCTACACCTTC. It yields the protein CASSAAGTGNYGYTF.

V usage is TRBV20-1 and J usage is TRBJ1-4, with 11 nucleotides matching TRBD1. Germline loops: CDR1 DFQATT, CDR2 SNEGSKA (reference sequence). CDR3 length equals 14 residues. J was trimmed by 8 bases and V by 4 bases; bases with no gene match: 6. The CDR3 loop reads CSATTGTGGEKLFF. CDR3 in DNA: TGCAGTGCTACCACCGGGACAGGGGGAGAAAAACTGTTTTTT.

This chain joins TRBV20-1 and TRBJ2-2; 9 nucleotides align to TRBD2. After removal of 1 base from V and 7 bases from J, the junction contained 7 bases not matched to a gene. CDR3 size: 15 residues. Per the germline V gene, CDR1 is DFQATT and CDR2 is SNEGSKA (reference sequence). The CDR3 nucleotides are TGCAGTGCTAGAGCCGGCGGGGGGGCCGTCGGGGAGCTGTTTTTT. Its protein product is CSARAGGGAVGELFF.

This clonotype has only a few counts. The V call is TRBV20-1, the J call TRBJ2-5; 7 bases agree with TRBD1. The length of the CDR3 is 15 residues. Germline lookup yields CDR1 DFQATT and CDR2 SNEGSKA (reference sequence). The ends lost 0 bases at V and 2 bases at J; junction bases unmatched: 6. The CDR3 loop is CSARDQTGIQETQYF. DNA of the CDR3: TGCAGTGCTAGAGACCAGACAGGGATTCAAGAGACCCAGTACTTC.

This clonotype came up a few times. The V and J genes are TRBV19 and TRBJ2-2, with D perhaps matching TRBD2 (6 bases). The V end lost 7 bases, the J end lost 0 bases, and 12 bases lay between the germline ends. Looked up from germline, CDR1 is LNHDA and CDR2 is SQIVND (reference sequence). This CDR3 spans 15 amino acids. The CDR3 DNA reads as TGTGCCAGTAAAATTAGCGGTCCGAACACCGGGGAGCTGTTTTTT. Its protein is CASKISGPNTGELFF. Full variable domain (remainder filled in from reference TRBV19 and TRBJ2-2): DGGITQSPKYLFRKEGQNVTLSCEQNLNHDAMYWYRQDPGQGLRLIYYSQIVNDFQKGDIAEGYSVSREKKESFPLTVTSAQKNPTAFYLCASKISGPNTGELFFGEGSRLTVL.

Regarding this clonotype: The junction shows a germline mismatch at one end, possibly a read error. The chain joins TRBV5-1 to TRBJ1-1; tentatively, D is TRBD1 (5 bases). The CDR3 is 15 amino acids. CDR1 SGHRS and CDR2 YFSETQ come from the germline V gene. Here the CDR3 reads CASSLGPTPVAEAFF. In DNA, the CDR3 is TGTGCCAGCAGCTTGGGGCCCACCCCTGTCGCTGAAGCTTTCTTT.

In this sample, this clonotype turned up a few times. The chain recombines TRBV27 with TRBJ2-7; D perhaps matches TRBD1 (6 bases). The CDR3 covers 15 residues. Germline V CDR1 and CDR2: MNHEY, SMNVEV (reference sequence). The ends were cut back, 5 bases at V and 1 base at J, with 15 bases in the middle. In nucleotides, the CDR3 is TGTGCCAGCAGTCCCACAGGGCCCCAATCCTACGAGCAGTACTTC. Its protein product is CASSPTGPQSYEQYF.

There are a few counts of this clonotype. V is TRBV25-1 and J is TRBJ2-2, with 10 positions matching TRBD1. The CDR3 consists of 18 residues. Germline V gives CDR1 MGHDK, CDR2 SYGVNS. The V segment lost 4 bases and the J segment 3 bases; nucleotides outside the gene matches: 11. CDR3 residues: CASSARDSGTGDTGELFF. The CDR3 nucleotides read TGTGCCAGCAGTGCTAGAGATAGCGGGACAGGGGACACCGGGGAGCTGTTTTTT.

This rearrangement joins TRBV7-2 to TRBJ2-5; weak D call: TRBD2 (5 bases). The germline V gene encodes CDR1 SGHTA and CDR2 FQGNSA. The CDR3 contains 18 residues. V lost 5 bases and J 3 bases, leaving 25 bases between the germline ends. CDR3 bases: TGTGCCAGCAGCCAACCATTCCCCTCTAGCTCCTACAAAGAGACCCAGTACTTC. Translated: CASSQPFPSSSYKETQYF.

The V and J genes are TRBV2 and TRBJ2-7; TRBD1 matches at 8 bases. The CDR3 consists of 14 residues. Trimming removed 6 bases from V and 2 bases from J; junction bases left unmatched: 6. The V gene's germline CDR1 is SNHLY and CDR2 FYNNEI. This chain's CDR3 is CASRTDRVPYEQYF. Written as DNA, the CDR3 is TGTGCCAGCAGGACGGACAGGGTTCCCTACGAGCAGTACTTC.

The chain employs TRBV7-9 and TRBJ2-7; 8 nucleotides align to TRBD1. The ends lost 1 base at V and 5 bases at J; junction bases unmatched: 7. The CDR3 covers 15 residues. Germline V CDR1 and CDR2: SEHNR, FQNEAQ (reference sequence). CDR3 in DNA: TGTGCCAGCAGCTTAGGGGGGCAGGGGGCTCACGAGCAGTACTTC. Translating gives CASSLGGQGAHEQYF.

The chain has TRBV5-5 and TRBJ2-7; 10 bases match TRBD2. Unmatched junction bases numbered 7, after V lost 4 bases and J lost 0 bases. There are 16 residues in the CDR3. CDR1 is SGHKS and CDR2 is YYEKEE in the germline V gene (reference sequence). The CDR3 region is CASSGRAGGPSYEQYF. CDR3 sequence (DNA): TGTGCCAGCAGCGGGAGAGCGGGGGGGCCCTCCTACGAGCAGTACTTC.

This clonotype was observed a handful of times. The CDR3 is CASGAPANYGYTF. The CDR3 region has the DNA TGTGCCAGCGGGGCGCCAGCTAACTATGGCTACACCTTC. V is TRBV7-9 and J is TRBJ1-2; D is perhaps TRBD1 (5 bases). The CDR3 runs to 13 residues. Germline CDR1 is SEHNR and CDR2 is FQNEAQ (reference sequence). The V gene lost 8 bases and the J gene lost 0 bases, with 10 bases spanning the gap. Variable domain in full (rest from reference TRBV7-9 and TRBJ1-2): DTGVSQNPRHKITKRGQNVTFRCDPISEHNRLYWYRQTLGQGPEFLTYFQNEAQLEKSRLLSDRFSAERPKGSFSTLEIQRTEQGDSAMYLCASGAPANYGYTFGSGTRLTVV.

This rearrangement joins TRBV25-1 to TRBJ1-1; TRBD1 matches at 7 bases. CDR3 length equals 14 residues. Germline trimming cut 5 bases from V and 2 bases from J; bases unmatched to any gene: 5. The germline V gene encodes CDR1 MGHDK and CDR2 SYGVNS. The CDR3 protein is CASSFRGVNTEAFF. For the CDR3, the DNA is TGTGCCAGCAGTTTCAGGGGGGTCAACACTGAAGCTTTCTTT. The full variable domain, completed using reference TRBV25-1 and TRBJ1-1, is EADIYQTPRYLVIGTGKKITLECSQTMGHDKMYWYQQDPGMELHLIHYSYGVNSTEKGDLSSESTVSRIRTEHFPLTLESARPSHTSQYLCASSFRGVNTEAFFGQGTRLTVV.

Only a few counts were recorded for this clonotype. V gene TRBV24-1 combines with J gene TRBJ1-5; D is possibly TRBD1 (6 bases). This CDR3 is 15 amino acids long. Trimming cost V 6 bases and J 1 base, with 12 bases left between them. Germline V lookup: CDR1 KGHDR, CDR2 SFDVKD. The CDR3 protein is CATSYLGQSNQPQHF. The CDR3 nucleotides read TGTGCCACCAGTTACCTTGGACAGAGCAATCAGCCCCAGCATTTT.

As to this clonotype: Germline and junction disagree at one end, which may indicate a read error. The rearrangement uses TRBV29-1 and TRBJ2-6; D might be TRBD1 or TRBD2, each matching 5 bases. The V gene's germline CDR1 is SQVTM and CDR2 ANQGSEA. There are 12 residues in the CDR3. The CDR3 loop reads CSVVVGTNTEAF. CDR3 coding DNA: TGCAGCGTTGTAGTGGGGACGAACACTGAAGCTTTC.

This chain uses TRBV9 with TRBJ2-2; 7 bases align to TRBD1. The V gene end was trimmed by 4 bases and the J gene end by 6 bases; junction bases not matched to a gene: 6. Per germline, CDR1 SGDLS and CDR2 YYNGEE. CDR3 length equals 14 residues. The DNA of the CDR3 is TGTGCCAGCAGCACTTACAGGGGTGCCGGGGAGCTGTTTTTT. Translation gives CASSTYRGAGELFF.

In its sample, this clonotype was seen once. A much larger clone lies a single base off, so this may be a read error. This chain links TRBV2 with TRBJ1-2, with TRBD1 as a possible D gene (5 bases). CDR1 and CDR2 from the germline V gene are SNHLY and FYNNEI. V gave up 11 bases and J gave up 7 bases, with 20 bases separating them. The CDR3 spans 13 residues. CDR3 DNA: TGTGCCGGTTTGGACACGGGACTGCTTGGCTACACCTTC. Protein sequence: CAGLDTGLLGYTF.